These T cell receptor beta chains were read from a single sample in a study of cytomegalovirus exposure and HLA in healthy donors. The method was immunoSEQ multiplex PCR; TCRdb's version includes in-frame clones alone and lacks a portion of them. The sample holds some 330,000 clones, 80% to 90% seen once. Sample: PBMCs. The receptors shown here come from a woman aged 18-29 years in good health and CMV-seronegative. Both conserved end residues are part of each CDR3. The order of the fields is V gene, D gene, clone size, J gene, CDR3 protein, CDR3 DNA. A D gene is named only where the DNA matches it firmly. Expanded clones are given a class, and other clones once, few, many or no size at all.

v_call: TRBV10-3; d_call: TRBD1; clone_size: -; j_call: TRBJ2-3; cdr3_aa: CAISGSGTGIPTDTQYF; cdr3_nt: TGTGCCATCAGTGGTTCCGGGACAGGGATCCCCACAGATACGCAGTATTTT
v_call: TRBV2; d_call: TRBD1; clone_size: -; j_call: TRBJ1-5; cdr3_aa: CASRRDGTGSNQPQHF; cdr3_nt: TGTGCCAGCAGGAGGGACGGGACAGGGAGCAATCAGCCCCAGCATTTT
v_call: TRBV2; d_call: TRBD1; clone_size: -; j_call: TRBJ1-3; cdr3_aa: CASSAGQDSGNTIYF; cdr3_nt: TGTGCCAGCAGTGCGGGACAGGACTCTGGAAACACCATATATTTT
v_call: TRBV7-2; d_call: -; clone_size: few; j_call: TRBJ2-2; cdr3_aa: CASSRQAGGTGELFF; cdr3_nt: TGTGCCAGCAGCCGTCAGGCTGGAGGGACCGGGGAGCTGTTTTTT
v_call: TRBV7-9; d_call: -; clone_size: few; j_call: TRBJ2-7; cdr3_aa: CASSFLGAHEQYF; cdr3_nt: TGTGCCAGCAGCTTTTTGGGGGCCCACGAGCAGTACTTC
v_call: TRBV5-1; d_call: TRBD2; clone_size: -; j_call: TRBJ2-5; cdr3_aa: CASSHGTSGAEETQYF; cdr3_nt: TGCGCCAGCAGCCACGGGACTAGCGGGGCTGAAGAGACCCAGTACTTC
v_call: TRBV28; d_call: TRBD2; clone_size: -; j_call: TRBJ2-7; cdr3_aa: CASSFGLAAYEQYF; cdr3_nt: TGTGCCAGCAGTTTCGGACTAGCGGCTTACGAGCAGTACTTC
v_call: TRBV5-6; d_call: TRBD2; clone_size: -; j_call: TRBJ2-7; cdr3_aa: CASSLAGAGVFYEQYF; cdr3_nt: TGTGCCAGCAGCTTGGCAGGAGCGGGAGTTTTCTACGAGCAGTACTTC
v_call: TRBV2; d_call: -; clone_size: -; j_call: TRBJ1-2; cdr3_aa: CASSSTGLNSYGYTF; cdr3_nt: TGTGCCAGCAGTTCCACAGGGCTTAATAGCTATGGCTACACCTTC
v_call: TRBV7-9; d_call: -; clone_size: -; j_call: TRBJ2-7; cdr3_aa: CASSSLGSDYEQYF; cdr3_nt: TGTGCCAGCAGCTCACTTGGTAGCGACTACGAGCAGTACTTC
v_call: TRBV29-1; d_call: -; clone_size: -; j_call: TRBJ2-5; cdr3_aa: CSVGRAKWAQYF; cdr3_nt: TGCAGCGTTGGGCGGGCCAAGTGGGCCCAGTACTTC
v_call: TRBV7-9; d_call: TRBD2; clone_size: -; j_call: TRBJ2-7; cdr3_aa: CASSLPRVAGDEQYF; cdr3_nt: TGTGCCAGCAGCTTACCCCGGGTAGCGGGAGACGAGCAGTACTTC
v_call: TRBV28; d_call: -; clone_size: -; j_call: TRBJ2-7; cdr3_aa: CASSSPYEQYF; cdr3_nt: TGTGCCAGCAGTTCCCCATACGAGCAGTACTTC
v_call: TRBV7-2; d_call: TRBD1; clone_size: -; j_call: TRBJ2-1; cdr3_aa: CASSLVAGGSYNEQFF; cdr3_nt: TGTGCCAGCAGCTTAGTGGCAGGGGGCTCCTACAATGAGCAGTTCTTC
v_call: TRBV6-5; d_call: TRBD1; clone_size: -; j_call: TRBJ1-5; cdr3_aa: CASRGQGGDQPQHF; cdr3_nt: TGTGCCAGCAGGGGACAGGGAGGGGATCAGCCCCAGCATTTT
v_call: TRBV29-1; d_call: -; clone_size: few; j_call: TRBJ2-2; cdr3_aa: CSAPRPGAGELFF; cdr3_nt: TGCAGCGCTCCAAGACCGGGGGCCGGGGAGCTGTTTTTT
v_call: TRBV29-1; d_call: TRBD1; clone_size: -; j_call: TRBJ1-4; cdr3_aa: CSVETPQGIMKKLFF; cdr3_nt: TGCAGCGTTGAAACCCCACAGGGGATAATGAAAAAACTGTTTTTT
v_call: TRBV7-2; d_call: TRBD2; clone_size: -; j_call: TRBJ2-7; cdr3_aa: CASSLELAGTYEQYF; cdr3_nt: TGTGCCAGCAGCTTAGAACTAGCGGGGACCTACGAGCAGTACTTC
v_call: TRBV5-1; d_call: -; clone_size: -; j_call: TRBJ2-1; cdr3_aa: CASKEGNEQFF; cdr3_nt: TGCGCCAGCAAAGAGGGCAATGAGCAGTTCTTC
v_call: TRBV29-1; d_call: TRBD2; clone_size: -; j_call: TRBJ2-7; cdr3_aa: CSVAGGRDYEQYF; cdr3_nt: TGCAGCGTTGCTGGCGGGAGAGACTACGAGCAGTACTTC
v_call: TRBV7-3; d_call: TRBD2; clone_size: -; j_call: TRBJ2-2; cdr3_aa: CASSRQAGGNAGELFF; cdr3_nt: TGTGCCAGCAGCAGGCAAGCGGGAGGTAACGCCGGGGAGCTGTTTTTT
v_call: TRBV6-6; d_call: TRBD2; clone_size: -; j_call: TRBJ2-7; cdr3_aa: CATTSGSYEQYF; cdr3_nt: TGTGCCACGACTAGCGGATCCTACGAGCAGTACTTC